The subject of this entry is one T cell receptor beta chain. Its matching antigen is unknown. The template was total RNA from whole blood, with no T cell sorting. Added by template switching were UMIs that each held a 6-nucleotide sample barcode. PCR of TCRalpha and TCRbeta cDNA was nested, with two rounds of approximately 17 and 9 cycles. After re-calling the 5' RACE reads, TCRdb lists one entry per CDR3 protein, DNA absent. The table lists over 350,000 distinct CDR3 sequences. CDR1 is DFQATT and CDR2 is SNEGSKA in the germline V gene (reference sequence). The CDR3 is made up of 15 amino acids. This sample was included in a study of monozygotic twins with inflammatory bowel disease. Broader study findings: There were differing immunosuppressive treatments, which may have added variability to patient repertoires.

Input material: blood. This receptor was obtained from a human donor with ulcerative colitis or Crohn's disease, or a healthy co-twin of an affected twin (not recorded which). The rearrangement joins TRBV20-1 to TRBJ2-1; the D gene TCRdb calls, TRBD1, cannot be checked with no DNA. CDR3 region: CSARVKGGPLVEQFF.